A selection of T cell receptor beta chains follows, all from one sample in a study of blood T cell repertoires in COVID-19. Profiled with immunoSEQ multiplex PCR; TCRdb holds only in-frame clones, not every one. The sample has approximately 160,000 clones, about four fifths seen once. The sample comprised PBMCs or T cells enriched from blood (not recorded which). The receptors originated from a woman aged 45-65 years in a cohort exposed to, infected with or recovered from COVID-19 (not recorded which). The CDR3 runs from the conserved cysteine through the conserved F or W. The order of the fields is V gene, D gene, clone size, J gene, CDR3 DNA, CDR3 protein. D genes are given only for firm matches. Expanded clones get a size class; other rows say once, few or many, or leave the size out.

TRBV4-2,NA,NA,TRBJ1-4,TGTGCCAGCAGGCCCCTGACAGGCCGCGTGGCACAACATGAAAAACTGTTTTTT,CASRPLTGRVAQHEKLFF
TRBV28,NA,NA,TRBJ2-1,TGTGCCAGCAGTAGCCCCGGGATTAAGGTATTGTATGAGCAGTTCTTC,CASSSPGIKVLYEQFF
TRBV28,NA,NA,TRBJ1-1,TGTGCCAGCAGTACCGGGATAGTCGCTGAAGCTTTCTTT,CASSTGIVAEAFF
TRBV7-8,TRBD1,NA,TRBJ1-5,TGTGCCAGCAGCTTGACCGGGACAGGGAATCAGCCCCAGCATTTT,CASSLTGTGNQPQHF
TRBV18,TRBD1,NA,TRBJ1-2,TGTGCCAGCTCACCTCGACAGGGGACCGGCTACACCTTC,CASSPRQGTGYTF
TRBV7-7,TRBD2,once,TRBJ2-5,TGTGCTAGCAGCCAAGGGCGGGCTAGCGGGAGGTGGACCCAGTACTTC,CASSQGRASGRWTQYF
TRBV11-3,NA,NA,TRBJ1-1,TGTGCCAGCAGCTTAGGGCCAGATACTGAAGCTTTCTTT,CASSLGPDTEAFF
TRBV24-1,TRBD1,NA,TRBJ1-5,TGTGCCACCAGTGATCCCGGGACAGGCGGGCAGCCCCAGCATTTT,CATSDPGTGGQPQHF
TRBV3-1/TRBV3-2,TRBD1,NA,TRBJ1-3,TGTGCCAGCAGCCCTCAGTTGGGACAGTACTCTGGAAACACCATATATTTT,CASSPQLGQYSGNTIYF
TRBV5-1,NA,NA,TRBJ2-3,TGCGCCAGCAGCTTGGTAGCTGTTTCAGATACGCAGTATTTT,CASSLVAVSDTQYF
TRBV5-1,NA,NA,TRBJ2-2,TGCGCCACTTCCTCGGGCACCGGGGAGCTGTTTTTT,CATSSGTGELFF
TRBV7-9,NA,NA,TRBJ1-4,TGTGCCAGCAGCTATGAGGGCGGGAGAAAACTGTTTTTT,CASSYEGGRKLFF
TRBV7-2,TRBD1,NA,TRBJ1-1,TGTGCCAGCAGCTCGATGGGACAGGGGAACACTGAAGCTTTCTTT,CASSSMGQGNTEAFF
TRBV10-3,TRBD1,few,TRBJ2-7,TGTGCCATCAGTGGGGACAGGGGATTTGCCGAGCAGTACTTC,CAISGDRGFAEQYF
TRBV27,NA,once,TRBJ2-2,TGTGCCAGCAGTTTCATACTTAAGAACACCGGGGAGCTGTTTTTT,CASSFILKNTGELFF
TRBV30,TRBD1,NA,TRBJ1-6,TGTGCCTGGAGGGGACAGGGTAATTCACCCCTCCACTTT,CAWRGQGNSPLHF
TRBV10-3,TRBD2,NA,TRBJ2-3,TGTGCCGTCTTAGCGGGGGGAGGAGATACGCAGTATTTT,CAVLAGGGDTQYF
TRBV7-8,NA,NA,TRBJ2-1,TGTGCCAGCAGCTTTGGGGGAGGTGGATATAATGAGCAGTTCTTC,CASSFGGGGYNEQFF
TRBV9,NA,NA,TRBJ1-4,TGTGCCAGCAATCGGCAGGCTAATGAAAAACTGTTTTTT,CASNRQANEKLFF
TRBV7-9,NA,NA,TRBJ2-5,TGTGCCAGCAGCCCCAATACAGTGGAGACCCAGTACTTC,CASSPNTVETQYF
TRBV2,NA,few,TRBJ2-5,TGTGCCAGCAGAGGAGACAGGCTGGTGGAGACCCAGTACTTC,CASRGDRLVETQYF
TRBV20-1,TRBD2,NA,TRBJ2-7,TGCAGTGCTAGAAGCGGGGGAGAGCAGTACTTC,CSARSGGEQYF
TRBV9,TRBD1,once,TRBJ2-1,TGTGCCAGCAGCCCACCATACGCCACAGGGGTTAGTGAGCAGTTCTTC,CASSPPYATGVSEQFF
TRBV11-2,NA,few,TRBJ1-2,TGTGCCAGCAGCTCAAGGGGAGGGTATGGCTACACCTTC,CASSSRGGYGYTF
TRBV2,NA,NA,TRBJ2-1,TGTGCCAGCAGTGGCGATCGGACAGAGCAGTTCTTC,CASSGDRTEQFF